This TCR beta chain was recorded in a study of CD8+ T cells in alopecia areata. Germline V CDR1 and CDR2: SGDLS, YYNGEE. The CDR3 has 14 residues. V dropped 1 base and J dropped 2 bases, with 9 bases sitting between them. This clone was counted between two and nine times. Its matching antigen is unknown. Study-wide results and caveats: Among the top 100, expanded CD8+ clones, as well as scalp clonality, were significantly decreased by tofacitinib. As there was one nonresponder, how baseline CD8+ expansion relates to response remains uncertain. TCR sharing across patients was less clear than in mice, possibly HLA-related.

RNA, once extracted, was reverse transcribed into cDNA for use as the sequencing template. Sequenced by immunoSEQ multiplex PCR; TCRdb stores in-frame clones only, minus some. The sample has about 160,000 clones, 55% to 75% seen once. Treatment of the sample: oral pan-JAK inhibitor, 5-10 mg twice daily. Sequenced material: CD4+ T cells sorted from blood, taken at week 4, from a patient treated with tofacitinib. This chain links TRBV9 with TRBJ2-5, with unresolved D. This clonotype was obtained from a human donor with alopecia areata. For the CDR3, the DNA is TGTGCCAGCAGCGTATCGGCAGAGCAAGAGACCCAGTACTTC. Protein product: CASSVSAEQETQYF.